This TCR beta chain was found in a study of radiotherapy plus CTLA-4 blockade in lung cancer. Chemo-refractory metastatic non-small-cell lung cancer patients were treated with focal radiation plus CTLA-4 blockade with ipilimumab. In germline, CDR1 is SGHRS, CDR2 YFSETQ. The CDR3 runs to 14 residues. V dropped 0 bases and J dropped 8; count of bases not matched to a gene: 3. Generated by immunoSEQ multiplex PCR, the TCRdb table keeps only in-frame clones and is missing some. The table includes around 45,000 clones, approximately 79% detected once. The sequence was obtained from a human donor with non-small cell lung cancer who had stable disease on radiotherapy plus ipilimumab. V usage is TRBV5-1 and J usage is TRBJ1-2; TRBD1 matches at 11 bases. This specimen consisted of peripheral blood, obtained from a patient treated with radiotherapy plus ipilimumab. The DNA of the CDR3 is TGCGCCAGCAGCTTGGGGACAGGGGGCGAAGGCTACACCTTC. It translates to CASSLGTGGEGYTF.